These T cell receptor beta chains were read from a single sample in a study of beta chain features in type 1 diabetes. Measured with immunoSEQ multiplex PCR; TCRdb has only the in-frame clones, and not every one. The sample shows about 120,000 clones, 15% to 20% of them seen only once. The sequencing input was central memory CD4+ T cells from blood. All receptors derive from a man younger than 35 with type 1 diabetes. Each CDR3 is given with its conserved first and last residue. A D gene is named only where the DNA matches it firmly. Only some rows state a clone size, as once, few, many or a class for expanded clones.

CASSQGVGTGGYEQYF TGTGCCAGCAGCCAAGGAGTTGGGACAGGGGGCTACGAGCAGTACTTC TRBJ2-7 TRBD1 NA TRBV4-2
CASSIAGSYEQYF TGTGCCAGCAGTATAGCGGGGTCCTACGAGCAGTACTTC TRBJ2-7 TRBD2 NA TRBV7-9
CASSLRGTRTGELFF TGCGCCAGCAGCTTGCGCGGGACCCGCACCGGGGAGCTGTTTTTT TRBJ2-2 NA NA TRBV5-1
CASSLGGVQETQYF TGTGCCAGCAGCTTGGGTGGAGTCCAAGAGACCCAGTACTTC TRBJ2-5 NA few TRBV5-4
CASSFPDRNTEAFF TGTGCCAGCAGTTTCCCTGACAGGAACACTGAAGCTTTCTTT TRBJ1-1 NA NA TRBV28
CAWSETGKVQYF TGTGCCTGGAGTGAAACAGGGAAAGTGCAGTACTTC TRBJ2-7 NA NA TRBV30
CASSLRTAQETQYF TGTGCCAGCAGCTTAAGGACGGCACAAGAGACCCAGTACTTC TRBJ2-5 NA few TRBV7-2
CASRKTGSADTQYF TGTGCCAGCAGGAAGACAGGGAGCGCAGATACGCAGTATTTT TRBJ2-3 TRBD1 few TRBV2
CASSPGGRTSGSYKFF TGTGCCAGCAGCCCAGGGGGCAGAACTAGCGGGAGTTATAAGTTCTTC TRBJ2-1 TRBD2 NA TRBV7-2
CAWSILAGGGELFF TGTGCCTGGAGTATCTTAGCGGGAGGTGGGGAGCTGTTTTTT TRBJ2-2 TRBD2 NA TRBV30
CAWSVTNGEQYF TGTGCCTGGAGTGTCACGAACGGGGAGCAGTACTTC TRBJ2-5 NA few TRBV30
CAWRVTADGYTF TGTGCCTGGAGGGTGACAGCCGATGGCTACACCTTC TRBJ1-2 NA NA TRBV30
CASSLAGRADEQFF TGTGCCAGCAGCTTAGCGGGCCGCGCCGATGAGCAGTTCTTC TRBJ2-1 NA NA TRBV7-9
CAISESGDTEAFF TGTGCCATCAGTGAGTCGGGGGACACTGAAGCTTTCTTT TRBJ1-1 NA many TRBV10-3
CASSSRDRSSPLHF TGTGCCAGCAGCTCCCGGGACAGATCCTCACCCCTCCACTTT TRBJ1-6 TRBD1 once TRBV7-9
CSASRLDEQFF TGCAGCGCCTCGAGGTTGGATGAGCAGTTCTTC TRBJ2-1 NA NA TRBV29-1
CALKAGGPETQYF TGTGCCCTCAAAGCGGGGGGGCCGGAGACCCAGTACTTC TRBJ2-5 TRBD2 few TRBV30
CASSLESTNYGYTF TGCGCCAGCAGCTTGGAAAGCACTAACTATGGCTACACCTTC TRBJ1-2 NA NA TRBV5-1
CASSPGHLNTEAFF TGTGCCAGCAGCCCAGGACACCTAAACACTGAAGCTTTCTTT TRBJ1-1 NA few TRBV7-3
CASSPSGGTTWGEQFF TGCGCCAGCAGCCCGTCGGGCGGGACAACTTGGGGTGAGCAGTTCTTC TRBJ2-1 NA NA TRBV5-1
CASGRGAYEQYF TGTGCCAGCGGGAGAGGGGCCTACGAGCAGTACTTC TRBJ2-7 NA NA TRBV28
CASKAAGETQYF TGTGCCAGCAAGGCTGCAGGGGAGACCCAGTACTTC TRBJ2-5 NA NA TRBV6-5
CASSDREVSGYTF TGTGCCAGCAGTGACAGGGAGGTTTCTGGCTACACCTTC TRBJ1-2 TRBD1 NA TRBV5-4
CATSRDRGGETQYF TGTGCCACCAGCAGAGATCGGGGTGGCGAGACCCAGTACTTC TRBJ2-5 NA NA TRBV15
CSAERTGYEQYF TGCAGCGCCGAAAGGACAGGGTACGAGCAGTACTTC TRBJ2-7 TRBD1 NA TRBV29-1
CASSGTAAYEQYF TGTGCCAGCAGCGGGACAGCAGCCTACGAGCAGTACTTC TRBJ2-7 TRBD1 few TRBV2
CASSLSDQYEQYF TGCGCCAGCAGCTTGTCAGACCAGTACGAGCAGTACTTC TRBJ2-7 NA few TRBV5-1
CASSVGPQETQYF TGTGCCAGCAGCGTAGGACCTCAAGAAACCCAGTACTTC TRBJ2-5 NA NA TRBV9
CASFGIFNYGYTF TGTGCCAGCTTCGGGATCTTTAACTATGGCTACACCTTC TRBJ1-2 NA few TRBV2
CASSFAGQGGGNTIYF TGTGCCAGCAGCTTCGCCGGCCAGGGAGGCGGAAACACCATATATTTT TRBJ1-3 NA NA TRBV5-4
CASSILRTSGVNEQFF TGTGCCAGTAGTATCCTGAGAACTAGCGGTGTCAATGAGCAGTTCTTC TRBJ2-1 TRBD2 few TRBV19
CASSFRETQYF TGTGCCAGCAGCTTTCGAGAGACCCAGTACTTC TRBJ2-5 NA few TRBV5-6
CAWRAQGTELTGELFF TGTGCCTGGAGAGCTCAAGGGACAGAACTTACCGGGGAGCTGTTTTTT TRBJ2-2 TRBD1 NA TRBV30
CAWSGGSYEQYF TGTGCCTGGAGTGGGGGTAGCTACGAGCAGTACTTC TRBJ2-7 NA NA TRBV30
CASSWAPAGGEETQYF TGCGCCAGCAGCTGGGCCCCAGCGGGGGGCGAAGAGACCCAGTACTTC TRBJ2-5 TRBD2 many TRBV5-1
CASSQGRYSNQPQHF TGCGCCAGCAGCCAAGGCCGGTATAGCAATCAGCCCCAGCATTTT TRBJ1-5 NA NA TRBV4-3
CASSQDPGPPGPYEQYF TGTGCCAGCAGCCAAGATCCAGGCCCCCCTGGGCCTTACGAGCAGTACTTC TRBJ2-7 NA few TRBV14
CASSPTGAETQYF TGTGCCAGCTCACCAACGGGCGCAGAGACCCAGTACTTC TRBJ2-5 NA few TRBV18
CAWSFSSSGNTIYF TGTGCCTGGAGTTTTTCCAGCTCTGGAAACACCATATATTTT TRBJ1-3 NA NA TRBV30
CASSPQGARETQYF TGCGCCAGCAGTCCACAGGGGGCCCGAGAGACCCAGTACTTC TRBJ2-5 TRBD1 NA TRBV23-1
CASRREEVPAYEQYF TGTGCCAGCCGACGGGAAGAGGTTCCCGCATACGAGCAGTACTTC TRBJ2-7 NA NA TRBV6-5
CASSLGGTGNTIYF TGTGCCAGCAGCTTAGGGGGAACTGGAAACACCATATATTTT TRBJ1-3 NA NA TRBV7-2
CASSPNGYNSPLHF TGTGCCAGCAGCCCTAACGGCTATAATTCACCCCTCCACTTT TRBJ1-6 NA many TRBV11-1
CASSPTAGTDEQFF TGTGCCAGCAGCCCGACCGCGGGGACAGATGAGCAGTTCTTC TRBJ2-1 NA NA TRBV4-2
CASSLSSGQETQYF TGTGCCAGCAGCCTTTCTAGCGGACAAGAGACCCAGTACTTC TRBJ2-5 TRBD2 NA TRBV5-4
CASSPQRLAGFEGNEQFF TGTGCCAGCTCACCACAGCGCCTAGCCGGGTTTGAGGGCAATGAGCAGTTCTTC TRBJ2-1 NA few TRBV18
CASSQSRTGIYSYGYTF TGCGCCAGCAGCCAGTCGCGGACAGGCATTTATTCCTATGGCTACACCTTC TRBJ1-2 TRBD1 NA TRBV4-1